This TCR beta chain came from a study of T cells after yellow fever vaccination. TCRdb used MiXCR to reprocess the 5' RACE reads, holding one entry per CDR3 protein. The sample shows hundreds of thousands of distinct CDR3 sequences, approximately 21% of them seen only once. Overall study results and limits: Overall, a small share of clonotypes was seen in both CD4 and CD8 compartments. Sorted repertoires could include abundant contaminating clonotypes from bulk cells. Weaker, the secondary response peaked sooner, at day 5 versus 15.

This clonotype was recorded many times. What it binds is not known. V was cut by 0 bases and J by 1 base, with 12 bases left in between. The CDR3 sequence is 16 residues long. Looked up from germline, CDR1 is SGDLS and CDR2 is YYNGEE. The sequences come from PBMCs, collected 15 days after the yellow fever booster vaccination. The V call is TRBV9, the J call TRBJ2-3; D perhaps matches TRBD2 (6 bases). This sequence originates from a man aged 25 to 40 who received the YFV17D yellow fever vaccine. The CDR3 bases are TGTGCCAGCAGCGTAGCTGGAACGGGAGGCACAGATACGCAGTATTTT. Its translation is CASSVAGTGGTDTQYF.